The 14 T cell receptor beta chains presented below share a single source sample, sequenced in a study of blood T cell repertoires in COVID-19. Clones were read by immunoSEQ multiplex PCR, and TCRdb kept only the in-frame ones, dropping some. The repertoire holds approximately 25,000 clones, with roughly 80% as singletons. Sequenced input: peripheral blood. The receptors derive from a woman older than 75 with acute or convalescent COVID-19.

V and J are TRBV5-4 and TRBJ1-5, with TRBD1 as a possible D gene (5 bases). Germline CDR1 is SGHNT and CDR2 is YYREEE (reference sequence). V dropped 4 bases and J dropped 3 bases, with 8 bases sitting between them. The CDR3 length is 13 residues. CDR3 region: CASSLDTNQPQHF. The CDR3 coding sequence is TGTGCCAGCAGCCTGGACACCAATCAGCCCCAGCATTTT.

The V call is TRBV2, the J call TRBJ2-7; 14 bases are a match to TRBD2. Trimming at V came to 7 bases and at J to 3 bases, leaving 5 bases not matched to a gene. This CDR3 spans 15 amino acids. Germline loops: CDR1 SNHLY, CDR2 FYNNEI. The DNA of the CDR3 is TGTGCCAGCAAATTGACTAGCGGGGGGGGCTACGAGCAGTACTTC. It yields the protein CASKLTSGGGYEQYF.

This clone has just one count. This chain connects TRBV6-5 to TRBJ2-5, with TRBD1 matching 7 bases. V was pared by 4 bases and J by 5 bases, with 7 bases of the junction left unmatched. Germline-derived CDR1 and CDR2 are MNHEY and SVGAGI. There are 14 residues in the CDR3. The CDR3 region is CASSSLTGMETQYF. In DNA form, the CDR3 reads TGTGCCAGCAGTTCCCTGACAGGGATGGAGACCCAGTACTTC.

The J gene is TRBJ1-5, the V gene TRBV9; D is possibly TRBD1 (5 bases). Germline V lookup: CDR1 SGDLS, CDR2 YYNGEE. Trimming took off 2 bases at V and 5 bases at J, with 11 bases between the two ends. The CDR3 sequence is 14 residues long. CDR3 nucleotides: TGTGCCAGCAGCGTGGGGGGTAGAGATCAGCCCCAGCATTTT. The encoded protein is CASSVGGRDQPQHF.

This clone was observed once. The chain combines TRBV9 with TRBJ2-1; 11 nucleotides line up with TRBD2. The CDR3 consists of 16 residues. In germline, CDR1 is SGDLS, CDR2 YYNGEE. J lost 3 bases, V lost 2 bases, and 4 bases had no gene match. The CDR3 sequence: CASSVSGTSGYNEQFF. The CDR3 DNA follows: TGTGCCAGCAGCGTTTCCGGGACTAGCGGCTACAATGAGCAGTTCTTC.

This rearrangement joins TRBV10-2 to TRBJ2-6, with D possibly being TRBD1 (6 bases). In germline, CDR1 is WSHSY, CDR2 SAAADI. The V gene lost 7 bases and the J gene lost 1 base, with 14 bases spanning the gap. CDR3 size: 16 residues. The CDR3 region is CASTPRDISGANVLTF. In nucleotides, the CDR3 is TGCGCCAGCACCCCGAGGGACATTTCTGGGGCCAACGTCCTGACTTTC.

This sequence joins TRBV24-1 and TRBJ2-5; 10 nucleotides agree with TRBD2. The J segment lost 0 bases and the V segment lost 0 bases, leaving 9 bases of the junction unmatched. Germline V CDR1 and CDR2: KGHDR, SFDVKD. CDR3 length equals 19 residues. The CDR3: CATSDLGLAGAKYQETQYF. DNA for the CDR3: TGTGCCACCAGTGATTTGGGGCTAGCGGGGGCAAAGTACCAAGAGACCCAGTACTTC.

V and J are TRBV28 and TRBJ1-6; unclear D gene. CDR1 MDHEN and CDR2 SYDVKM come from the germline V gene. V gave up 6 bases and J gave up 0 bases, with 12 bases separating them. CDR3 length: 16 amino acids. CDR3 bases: TGTGCCAGCAGGGCGGTTTTGAGCTCCTATAATTCACCCCTCCACTTT. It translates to CASRAVLSSYNSPLHF.

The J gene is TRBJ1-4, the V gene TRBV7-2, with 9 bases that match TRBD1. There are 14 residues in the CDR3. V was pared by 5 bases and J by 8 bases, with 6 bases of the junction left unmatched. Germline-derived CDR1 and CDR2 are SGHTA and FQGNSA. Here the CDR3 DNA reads TGTGCCAGCAGCCCTGGACAGGGGATAGAAAAACTGTTTTTT. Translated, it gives CASSPGQGIEKLFF.

The CDR3 nucleotides are TGTGCCAGCCCGGGACAGGGGTATTCCACCGGGGAGCTGTTTTTT. It is translated as CASPGQGYSTGELFF. V and J are TRBV11-2 and TRBJ2-2; 10 nucleotides match TRBD1. The germline V gene encodes CDR1 SGHAT and CDR2 FQNNGV. The CDR3 sequence is 15 residues long. J was trimmed by 4 bases and V by 8 bases; bases with no gene match: 7.

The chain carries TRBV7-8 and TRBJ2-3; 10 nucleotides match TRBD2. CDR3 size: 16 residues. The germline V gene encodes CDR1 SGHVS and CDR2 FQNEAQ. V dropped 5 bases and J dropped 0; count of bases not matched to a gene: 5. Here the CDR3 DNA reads TGTGCCAGCAGCCAACTGACTAGCGGGAGCACAGATACGCAGTATTTT. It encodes CASSQLTSGSTDTQYF.

The DNA of the CDR3 is TGTGCCAGTAGTACGGCGGGAGAGGCGACTAATGAAAAACTGTTTTTT. Translated, it gives CASSTAGEATNEKLFF. The chain employs TRBV19 and TRBJ1-4; D uncertain. Germline-derived CDR1 and CDR2 are LNHDA and SQIVND (reference sequence). V gave up 4 bases and J gave up 2 bases, with 14 bases separating them. The CDR3 length is 16 residues.

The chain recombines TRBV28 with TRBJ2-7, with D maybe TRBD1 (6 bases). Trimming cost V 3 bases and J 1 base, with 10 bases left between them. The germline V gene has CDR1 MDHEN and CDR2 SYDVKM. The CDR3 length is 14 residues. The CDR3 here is CASSFIGQSYEQYF. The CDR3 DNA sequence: TGTGCCAGCAGTTTCATAGGACAGTCCTACGAGCAGTACTTC. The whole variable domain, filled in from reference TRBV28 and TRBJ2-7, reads DVKVTQSSRYLVKRTGEKVFLECVQDMDHENMFWYRQDPGLGLRLIYFSYDVKMKEKGDIPEGYSVSREKKERFSLILESASTNQTSMYLCASSFIGQSYEQYFGPGTRLTVT.

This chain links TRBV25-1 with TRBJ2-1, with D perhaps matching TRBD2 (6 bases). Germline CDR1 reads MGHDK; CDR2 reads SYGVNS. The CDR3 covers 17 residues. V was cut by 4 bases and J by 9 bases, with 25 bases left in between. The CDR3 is CASSGSKLAQVHFEQFF. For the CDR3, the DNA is TGTGCCAGCAGTGGTTCAAAACTAGCCCAGGTGCACTTTGAGCAGTTCTTC.